This T cell receptor beta chain was documented in a study of cytomegalovirus exposure and HLA in healthy donors (dated by TCRdb to the late 2010s). Turning to the overall study: According to an earlier analysis of a few hundred of the donors, some 170 million T cells yielded approximately 120 million unique TCR beta sequences and 276 Gb of sequence data. Because of strong linkage in the cohort, roughly five DR-DQ haplotypes were treated as single units for association and clustering. Among the roughly 370 genotyped donors, 75% to 90% belonged to the genetic ancestry cluster associated with self-reported Caucasian donors. HLA typing covered class I and class II loci at four-digit resolution. To predict cytomegalovirus infection status, the study combined high-throughput TCR immunosequencing, statistical association of individual TCRs with disease status, and machine learning. Rather than drawing on any new phenotypic data, the later analysis identified candidate immune exposures from TCR beta sequences and the way those sequences occurred across donors. Donor age, sex, ethnicity and CMV serostatus were compiled alongside the repertoire data. An early release covering about 600 HLA-typed donors comprised about 300 gigabases of sequencing data and around 86 million unique TCR sequences. The study was designed to test whether signatures of past pathogen exposure could be identified by cataloging public T cell receptors. In a later analysis, previously published TCR beta repertoires from about 640 donors were re-analyzed and high-resolution HLA genotyping was added so that TCR occurrence patterns could be studied. Every discovery cohort repertoire had been produced on one sequencing platform. The T cell repertoires of 666 subjects were profiled by immunosequencing and related to cytomegalovirus serostatus. A later genetic analysis took genome-wide SNP genotypes for 398 of the 666 donors and used that subset as a discovery cohort. Among 300 to 500 genotyped donors of the cohort, an average of about 220,000 unique TCR beta nucleotide sequences was sequenced per donor, of which about 18% were non-productive. In addition to the first cohort of 650 to 750 subjects, a separate validation cohort of 130 or so different subjects was used. An earlier analysis of 500 to 750 of the donors applied high-throughput TCR beta sequencing to assess whether each TCR beta V gene segment acted as functional or pseudogenic. Typing coverage differed by locus: A, B, C, DRB1 and DQB1 were typed in about 620-630 donors, DQA1 in about 510, DPA1 in 606, and DPB1 in roughly 470. General findings and caveats noted by the study authors: This cohort had only TCR beta chains sequenced, and the lack of alpha or paired-chain data limited which features could be detected. In a later analysis, several top co-occurrence clusters were reported to appear linked to parvovirus B19, influenza, CMV and Epstein-Barr virus. A later genetic analysis associated a missense DCLRE1C variant with V-gene and J-gene trimming of TCR beta chains, and an independent cohort replicated the association. Sequencing depth was assumed to be roughly uniform across donors in the presence/absence analyses, though that assumption may not hold. When HLA alleles, especially DR and DQ, strongly co-occurred, attributing TCR associations to individual alleles was difficult. According to a later genetic analysis, donors in an Asian-associated ancestry cluster had fewer N-insertions in productive TCRs than the roughly 700-donor mean. A further reported finding was that TCR beta sequences accurately predicted the HLA-A and HLA-B alleles for most subjects in the first cohort. An earlier analysis of approximately 540 of the donors showed that most TCR beta V segments appeared in productive rearrangements either about 87% or about 30% of the time, which broadly matched IMGT annotations. A group of highly shared sequence variants was considered likely to be a technical artifact of the sequencing pipeline. Linkage disequilibrium might explain the correlated functional status among segregating V segments, but an unknown experimental factor could not be excluded. According to the authors, the approach could potentially be generalized to other disease states and immunological phenotypes. In the study, some 160 TCR beta chains were listed as associated with cytomegalovirus. Cytomegalovirus status was reported to be diagnosed by the classifier with high specificity and sensitivity in both the original and validation cohorts. Because HLA typing was missing for some donors at each locus, association tests included only the typed subset. In a later analysis, HLA-associated TCR beta chains were found to be more clonally expanded and to have lower generation probabilities than equally common non-associated chains. Specific HLA alleles were associated with roughly 16,000 TCR beta sequences at a false discovery rate of 0.05 in a later analysis. Because counts were too low, about 18 rarely observed V segments, including chromosome 9 orphons, were excluded from the earlier analysis of some 540 of the donors. In vitro tests confirmed that a few of the cytomegalovirus-associated TCR beta chains recognize cytomegalovirus antigens. The only immune exposure information available for the cohort was CMV serostatus. A later analysis found that TCR association rates varied across HLA loci, with DRB1 alleles showing the most associated TCRs and HLA-C alleles the fewest. According to a later analysis, most CMV-associated TCR beta chains appeared to be HLA-restricted, and the HLA associations seemed to be driven largely by CMV exposure. While some public TCRs were present in many individuals, most TCR sequences turned up only very rarely across donors. The 87-base-pair reads could not distinguish some IMGT-functional V segments, including TRBV6-2 and TRBV6-3, so those segments were excluded.

This clone came up a few times. What antigen it recognizes has not been identified. No much larger clone exists at a distance of one base, and base qualities are not known. The cohort comprised fewer than 700 healthy bone marrow donors. All cohort members were sampled while nominally healthy, although unrecorded immune exposures were likely present. The donor tested CMV seronegative and was one of the 352 seronegative cohort members. A peripheral blood sample was collected from each donor, and TCR beta sequencing was performed on peripheral blood mononuclear cells. Genomic DNA was extracted from the blood cell samples with the Qiagen DNeasy Blood Extraction Kit. The CDR3 spans 15 residues, from the cysteine through the phenylalanine. The DNA shown is the 45-base CDR3, in frame from base 1. For this chain, trimming is 5 bases at the V end and 3 bases at the J end, and the number of junction bases without a gene match is 5. From the germline V gene (reference sequence), CDR1 is LNHDA and CDR2 is SQIVND.

The protocol used for the library was the immunoSEQ multiplex PCR assay. For the multiplex PCR, a mixture combining 60 forward primers for TCR Vbeta segments and 13 reverse primers for TCR Jbeta segments was used. The CDR3 region of rearranged TCR beta genes was amplified from genomic DNA with a multiplex PCR assay. On the Illumina HiSeq System, the amplified TCR beta libraries were sequenced as 87-base-pair reads. In the source study's methods: In a later analysis, 77 million or so unique TCR beta chains were counted across the 650 to 750 repertoires, and approximately 11 million of these chains were shared by at least two donors. Raw reads were error-corrected and collapsed into unique sequences by a nearest-neighbor algorithm in which closely related sequences were merged to remove PCR and sequencing errors. CDR3 sequences were aligned to IMGT reference sequences to assign V, D and J gene segments. For a sequence to be retained, at least a six-nucleotide match to both a V gene segment and a J gene segment was required. Rearrangements were called productive when the CDR3 lacked stop codons and stayed in frame with V and J; all others were non-productive. CDR3 was defined by IMGT convention, running from the second conserved V-encoded cysteine to the conserved J-encoded phenylalanine. In an earlier analysis of around 570 of the donors, sequences lacking an unambiguous match to a single V gene segment were excluded. In an earlier analysis of 587 of the donors, V segments were called functional above 56.7% productive rearrangements and were called segregating when the between-donor standard deviation exceeded 5%. A statistical classification framework was built to diagnose cytomegalovirus status from the catalog of TCR beta chain sequences. In a later analysis, TCR nucleotide sequences were compared against IMGT/GENE-DB human TR gene sequences so that V and J genes could be assigned. In a later analysis, CDR3 sequences and most-parsimonious VDJ recombination scenarios were assigned using the TCRdist pipeline. In a later analysis, every TCR beta chain was defined by the combination of its CDR3 amino acid sequence and its V-gene family, and reads without a unique V-gene family were dropped. As a way to deal with suspected cross-contamination and a sequencing artifact, a later analysis dropped 450 to 600 nucleotide sequences that were highly shared and had low generation probability. For each public chain, a later analysis derived a clonal expansion index from normalized ranks of inferred template counts within each repertoire. In a later analysis, generation probabilities were computed with a VDJ recombination model fitted to out-of-frame rearrangements, and the resulting probabilities were checked against IGoR. In a later analysis, TCR-TCR, TCR-HLA and TCR-CMV co-occurrence was scored with hypergeometric tests, and a repertoire-size bias correction was applied to TCR pairs. A later analysis estimated false discovery rates by permuting HLA or CMV assignments 20 times. In a later analysis, co-occurring TCRs were grouped using DBSCAN, with TCRdist sequence similarity added in when clustering inside HLA-allele-positive subsets. For co-occurrence clustering, repertoires with fewer than 30,000 or more than 120,000 public chains were excluded, along with four or five repertoires with anomalous nucleotide sharing. As stored in TCRdb, this immuneACCESS dataset retains in-frame rearrangements with V and J assigned. A fraction of the clones does not appear; measured against another copy, unresolved V genes explain less than half of the discrepancy, and the remainder lacks a known reason. V and J calls and clone size come straight from that table; D and trimming were deduced from the DNA. A total of around 190,000 clones appear in this sample, over 60% of them only once. The ten largest clones take up 1.1% of the sample.

The sequenced sample was PBMCs. This receptor was identified in a woman in her thirties or forties in good health and CMV-seronegative. The V and J genes are TRBV19 and TRBJ1-5; TRBD1 agrees with 9 junctional bases. CDR3 sequence: CASSRDRETNQPQHF. The DNA sequence reads TGTGCCAGTAGTCGGGACAGGGAGACCAATCAGCCCCAGCATTTT.